A selection of T cell receptor beta chains follows, all from one sample in a study of T cells in Graves' hyperthyroidism and ophthalmopathy. TCRdb re-analysed the multiplex PCR reads in MiXCR, keeping a single row per CDR3 protein. The sample records around 690,000 distinct CDR3 sequences, around 21% being singletons. The sample consisted of blood. These receptors originate from a man aged 25 to 40 with Graves' ophthalmopathy. CDR3s include the opening cysteine and the closing phenylalanine or tryptophan. D genes are given only for firm matches. Clone size, where shown, is once, few, many, or a class for clones that have expanded.

TRBV3-1	-	TRBJ2-6	few	CASSQEGSGANVLTF
TRBV7-3	-	TRBJ2-3	-	CASSLTSSSWTYGRQSSTDTQYF
TRBV30	TRBD2	TRBJ2-2	many	CAWGTSGYTGELFF
TRBV5-1	-	TRBJ1-5	few	CASSLEGSGNQPQHF
TRBV29-1	-	TRBJ2-3	-	CSVATDTQYF
TRBV7-8	TRBD2	TRBJ2-1	-	CASSLAAPYVREDPTTYNEQFF
TRBV30	TRBD2	TRBJ2-1	many	CAWSGLAGGPNEQFF
TRBV7-2	-	TRBJ1-1	few	CASSFPLNTEAFF
TRBV7-9	TRBD1	TRBJ1-2	many	CASSLALGPRTGGLNGYTF
TRBV10-3	-	TRBJ2-1	once	CAIGGGNEQFF
TRBV12-3/TRBV12-4	-	TRBJ1-2	-	CASSRTSYYGYTF
TRBV7-8	TRBD1	TRBJ1-3	few	CASSLRPVPGGENTIYF
TRBV9	TRBD2	TRBJ2-2	few	CASSPPATGTTPGELFF
TRBV20-1	TRBD2	TRBJ2-2	-	CSARDPGLAGAVGELFF
TRBV27	-	TRBJ2-1	few	CASSLSGAQNEQFF
TRBV18	-	TRBJ2-3	-	CASSPPGYTDTQYF
TRBV5-1	-	TRBJ1-6	-	CASSLSAEHNSPLHF
TRBV28	-	TRBJ1-1	-	CASSLRTGTEAFF
TRBV6-2/TRBV6-3	-	TRBJ2-3	-	CASRRGSGTISTDTQYF
TRBV7-9	TRBD2	TRBJ2-7	many	CASSYPGVNSGKLEQYF
TRBV9	TRBD2	TRBJ2-3	few	CASSVPLASYLADWGQYF
TRBV28	-	TRBJ1-3	many	CASRGTSLSGNTIYF
TRBV5-1	TRBD1	TRBJ2-1	many	CASSLQTGSSYNEQFF
TRBV6-5	TRBD2	TRBJ2-2	-	CASSYGGGSGSSWELFF
TRBV27	TRBD2	TRBJ2-7	-	CASRVTSGSGEQYF
TRBV3-1	TRBD2	TRBJ2-1	-	CASSQRTSGDNEQFF
TRBV28	-	TRBJ2-6	-	CASSSLGVSGANVLTF
TRBV28	-	TRBJ2-1	-	CASWEGGIYEQFF
TRBV30	-	TRBJ1-1	many	CAWSAGQGAEAFF
TRBV5-1	TRBD1	TRBJ1-1	many	CASSWGDRGKGNTEAFF
TRBV20-1	-	TRBJ2-1	many	CSAWDGIYNEQFF
TRBV29-1	TRBD1	TRBJ1-1	few	CSVGDRVREAFF
TRBV5-1	TRBD2	TRBJ2-3	-	CASSRAGGPSDTQYF
TRBV9	-	TRBJ1-1	-	CASKPPVPNTEAFF
TRBV20-1	-	TRBJ1-6	-	CSAEGNIDHSPLHF
TRBV7-2	TRBD2	TRBJ2-1	-	CASSLPGLAYEQFF
TRBV3-1	TRBD1	TRBJ1-1	many	CASSLLTGGTEAFF
TRBV18	-	TRBJ1-2	few	CASSPSSAGANYGYTF
TRBV25-1	-	TRBJ1-2	-	CASSESGYGYTF
TRBV5-1	-	TRBJ2-1	many	CASSLTGSYNEQFF
TRBV6-9	TRBD1	TRBJ1-2	few	CASRSGTGLDGYTF
TRBV7-8	-	TRBJ2-7	-	CASSSQLGLKPGSSHEQYF
TRBV28	-	TRBJ2-2	many	CASSRPQQGLFF
TRBV6-5	TRBD2	TRBJ2-5	few	CASSYPPLAGAPETQYF
TRBV11-3	-	TRBJ2-7	-	CASSLAGKVYEQYF
TRBV6-2/TRBV6-3	-	TRBJ2-7	many	CASSYLDSRYEQYF
TRBV28	TRBD2	TRBJ2-2	few	CASSSPSAGGSGELFF
TRBV7-9	-	TRBJ1-3	-	CASSLDRGNSGNTIYF
TRBV4-3	TRBD1	TRBJ2-3	-	CASSPGTGWADTQYF
TRBV5-6	-	TRBJ1-6	-	CASSFSQVYNSPLHF
TRBV6-1	-	TRBJ1-2	-	CASSVRTDYGYTF
TRBV27	-	TRBJ1-5	-	CASSIFGQPQHF
TRBV28	-	TRBJ2-5	-	CASSPVTLKIALETQYF
TRBV9	-	TRBJ2-5	-	CASSANRGGPQETQYF
TRBV7-6	TRBD1	TRBJ2-2	-	CASSATGTANTGELFF
TRBV6-1	-	TRBJ1-2	few	CASSRPNYGYTF
TRBV29-1	-	TRBJ2-1	-	CSVKLVEQFF
TRBV11-2	-	TRBJ2-1	many	CASSPSPGLRGRRGEQFF
TRBV29-1	TRBD1	TRBJ1-1	few	CSGGQGISEAFF